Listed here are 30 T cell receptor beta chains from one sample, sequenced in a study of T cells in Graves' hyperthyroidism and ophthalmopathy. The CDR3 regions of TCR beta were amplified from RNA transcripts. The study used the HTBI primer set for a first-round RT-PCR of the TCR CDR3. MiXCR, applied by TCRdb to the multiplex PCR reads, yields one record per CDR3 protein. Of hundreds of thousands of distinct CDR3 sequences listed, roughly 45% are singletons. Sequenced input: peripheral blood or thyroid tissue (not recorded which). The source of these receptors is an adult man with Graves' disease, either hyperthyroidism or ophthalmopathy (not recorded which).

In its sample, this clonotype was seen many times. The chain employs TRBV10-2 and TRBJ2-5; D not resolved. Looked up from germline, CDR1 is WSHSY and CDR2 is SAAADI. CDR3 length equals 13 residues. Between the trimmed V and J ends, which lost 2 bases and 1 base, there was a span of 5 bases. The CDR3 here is CASSEGPQETQYF. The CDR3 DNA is TGCGCCAGCAGTGAGGGTCCCCAAGAGACCCAGTACTTC.

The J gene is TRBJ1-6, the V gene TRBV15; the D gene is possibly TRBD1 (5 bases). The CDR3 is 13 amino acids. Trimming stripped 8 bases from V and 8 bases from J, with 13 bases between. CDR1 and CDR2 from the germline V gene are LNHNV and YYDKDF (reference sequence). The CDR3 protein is CATVEDSHSPLHF. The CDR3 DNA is TGTGCCACCGTAGAAGACAGCCATTCACCCCTCCACTTT. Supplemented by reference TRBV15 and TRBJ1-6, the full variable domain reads DAMVIQNPRYQVTQFGKPVTLSCSQTLNHNVMYWYQQKSSQAPKLLFHYYDKDFNNEADTPDNFQSRRPNTSFCFLDIRSPGLGDTAMYLCATVEDSHSPLHFGNGTRLTVT.

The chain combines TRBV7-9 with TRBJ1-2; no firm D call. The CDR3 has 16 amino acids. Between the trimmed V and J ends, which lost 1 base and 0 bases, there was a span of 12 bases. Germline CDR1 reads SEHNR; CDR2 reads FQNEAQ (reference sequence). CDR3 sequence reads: CASSLEDAVTNYGYTF. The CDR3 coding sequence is TGTGCCAGCAGCTTAGAAGACGCAGTAACTAACTATGGCTACACCTTC.

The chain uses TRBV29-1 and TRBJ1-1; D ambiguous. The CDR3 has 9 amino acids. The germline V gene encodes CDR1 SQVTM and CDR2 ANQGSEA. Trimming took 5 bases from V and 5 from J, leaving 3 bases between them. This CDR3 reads CSVRTEAFF. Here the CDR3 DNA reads TGCAGCGTTCGGACTGAAGCTTTCTTT.

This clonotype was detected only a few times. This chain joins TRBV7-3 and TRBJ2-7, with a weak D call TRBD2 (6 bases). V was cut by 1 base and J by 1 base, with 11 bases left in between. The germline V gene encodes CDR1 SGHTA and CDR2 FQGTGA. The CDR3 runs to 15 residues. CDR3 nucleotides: TGTGCCAGCAGCTTAAGGGGCGGGACTTCCTACGAGCAGTACTTC. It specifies CASSLRGGTSYEQYF.

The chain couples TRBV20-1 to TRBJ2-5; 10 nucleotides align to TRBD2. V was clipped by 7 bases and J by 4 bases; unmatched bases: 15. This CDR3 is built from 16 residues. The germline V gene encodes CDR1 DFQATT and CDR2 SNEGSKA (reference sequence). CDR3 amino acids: CSVAEIPGLARETQYF. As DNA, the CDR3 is TGCAGTGTTGCAGAGATACCGGGACTAGCGAGAGAGACCCAGTACTTC.

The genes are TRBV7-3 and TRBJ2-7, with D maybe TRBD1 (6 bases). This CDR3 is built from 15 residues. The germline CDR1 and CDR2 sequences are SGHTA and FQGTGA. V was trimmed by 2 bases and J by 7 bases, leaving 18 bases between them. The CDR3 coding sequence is TGTGCCAGCAGCTTAGGACAGCAAAACACCGGGGAGCAGTACTTC. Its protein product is CASSLGQQNTGEQYF.

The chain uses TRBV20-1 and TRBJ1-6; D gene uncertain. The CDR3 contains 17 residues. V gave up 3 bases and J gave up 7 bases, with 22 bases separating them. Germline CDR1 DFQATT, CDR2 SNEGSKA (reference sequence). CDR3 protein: CSASKGTGDLPNSPLHF. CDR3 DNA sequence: TGCAGTGCTAGTAAGGGAACGGGTGATTTACCGAATTCACCCCTCCACTTT.

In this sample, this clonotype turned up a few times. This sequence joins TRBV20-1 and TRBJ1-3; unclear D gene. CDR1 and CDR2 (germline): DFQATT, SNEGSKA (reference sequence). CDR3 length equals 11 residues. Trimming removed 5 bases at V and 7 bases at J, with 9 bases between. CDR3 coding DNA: TGCAGTGCTTTTGGGCGGAACACCATATATTTT. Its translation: CSAFGRNTIYF.

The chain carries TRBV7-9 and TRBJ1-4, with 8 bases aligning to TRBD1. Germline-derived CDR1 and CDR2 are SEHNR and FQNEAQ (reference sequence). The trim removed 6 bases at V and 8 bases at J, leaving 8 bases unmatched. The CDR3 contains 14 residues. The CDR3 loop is CASRSDRGGEKLFF. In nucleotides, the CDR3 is TGTGCCAGCAGATCCGACAGGGGTGGGGAAAAACTGTTTTTT.

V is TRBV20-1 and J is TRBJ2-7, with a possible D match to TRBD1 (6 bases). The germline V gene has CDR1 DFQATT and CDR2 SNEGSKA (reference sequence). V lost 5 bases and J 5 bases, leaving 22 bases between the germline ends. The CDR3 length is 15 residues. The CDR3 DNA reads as TGCAGTGCTCACCCCCCCGGGACACCTTCCAACGAGCAGTACTTC. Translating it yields CSAHPPGTPSNEQYF.

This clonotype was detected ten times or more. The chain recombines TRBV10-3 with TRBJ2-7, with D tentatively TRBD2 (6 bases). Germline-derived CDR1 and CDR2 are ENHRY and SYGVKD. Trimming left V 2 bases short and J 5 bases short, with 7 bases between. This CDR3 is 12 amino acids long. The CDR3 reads CAISEGGHEQYF. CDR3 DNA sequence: TGTGCCATCAGTGAGGGAGGGCACGAGCAGTACTTC.

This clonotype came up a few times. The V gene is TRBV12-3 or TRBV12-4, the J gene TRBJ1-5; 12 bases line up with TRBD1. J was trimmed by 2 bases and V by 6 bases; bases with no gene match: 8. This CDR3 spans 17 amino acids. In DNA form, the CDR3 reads TGTGCCAGCAGGACCGGGACAGGGGGCGGACGCAATCAGCCCCAGCATTTT. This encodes CASRTGTGGGRNQPQHF.

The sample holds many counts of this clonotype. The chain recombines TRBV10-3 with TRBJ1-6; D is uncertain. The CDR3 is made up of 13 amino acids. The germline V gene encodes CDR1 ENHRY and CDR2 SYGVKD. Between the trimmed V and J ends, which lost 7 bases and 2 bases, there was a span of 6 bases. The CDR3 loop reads CAITGTYNSPLHF. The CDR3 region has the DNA TGTGCCATCACTGGGACCTATAATTCACCCCTCCACTTT.

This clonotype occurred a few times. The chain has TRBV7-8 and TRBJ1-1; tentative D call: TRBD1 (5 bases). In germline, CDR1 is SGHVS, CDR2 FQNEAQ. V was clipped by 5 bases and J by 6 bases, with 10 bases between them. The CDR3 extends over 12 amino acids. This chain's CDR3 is CASSRWDAEAFF. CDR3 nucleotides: TGTGCCAGCAGCCGATGGGACGCTGAAGCTTTCTTT.

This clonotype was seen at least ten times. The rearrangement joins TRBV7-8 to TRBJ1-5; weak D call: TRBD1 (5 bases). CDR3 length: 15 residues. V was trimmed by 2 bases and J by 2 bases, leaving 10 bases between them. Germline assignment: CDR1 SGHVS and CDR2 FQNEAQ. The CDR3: CASSLQGGGNQPQHF. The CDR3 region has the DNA TGTGCCAGCAGCTTACAGGGAGGTGGCAATCAGCCCCAGCATTTT.

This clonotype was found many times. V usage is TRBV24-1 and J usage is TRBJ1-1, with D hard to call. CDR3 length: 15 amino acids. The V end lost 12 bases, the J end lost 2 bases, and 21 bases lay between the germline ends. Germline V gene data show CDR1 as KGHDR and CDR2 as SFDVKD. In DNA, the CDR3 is TGTGCCTCTAAAGGAACATCACTCGAAAACACTGAAGCTTTCTTT. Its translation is CASKGTSLENTEAFF.

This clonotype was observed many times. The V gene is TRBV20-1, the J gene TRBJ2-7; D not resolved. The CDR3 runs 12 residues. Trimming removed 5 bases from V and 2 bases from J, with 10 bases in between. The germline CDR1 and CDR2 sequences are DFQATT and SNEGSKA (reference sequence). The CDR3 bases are TGCAGTGCTCTGAAGGATGCCTACGAGCAGTACTTC. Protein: CSALKDAYEQYF.

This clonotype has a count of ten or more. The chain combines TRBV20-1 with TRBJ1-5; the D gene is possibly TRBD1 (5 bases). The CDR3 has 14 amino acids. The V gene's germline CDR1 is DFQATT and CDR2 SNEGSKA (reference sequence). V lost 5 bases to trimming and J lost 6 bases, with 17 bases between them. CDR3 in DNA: TGCAGTGCTGCGGTGGGCAGGGACGGTCAGCCCCAGCATTTT. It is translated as CSAAVGRDGQPQHF.

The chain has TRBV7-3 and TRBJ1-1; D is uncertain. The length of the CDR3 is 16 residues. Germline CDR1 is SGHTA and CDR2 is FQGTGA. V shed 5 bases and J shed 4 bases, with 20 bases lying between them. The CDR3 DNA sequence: TGTGCCAGCAGCCAAGATAACGGCAGATGGGGCACTGAAGCTTTCTTT. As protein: CASSQDNGRWGTEAFF.

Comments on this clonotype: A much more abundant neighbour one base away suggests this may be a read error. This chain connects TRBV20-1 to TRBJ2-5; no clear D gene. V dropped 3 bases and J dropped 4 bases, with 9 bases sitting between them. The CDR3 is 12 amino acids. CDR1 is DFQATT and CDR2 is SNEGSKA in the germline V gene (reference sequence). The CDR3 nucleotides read TGCAGTGCTAGGGGCCTGATAGAGACCCAGTACTTC. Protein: CSARGLIETQYF.

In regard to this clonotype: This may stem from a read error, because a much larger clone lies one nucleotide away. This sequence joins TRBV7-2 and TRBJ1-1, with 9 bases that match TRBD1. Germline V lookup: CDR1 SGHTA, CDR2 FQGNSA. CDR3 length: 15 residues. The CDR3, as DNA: TGTGCCAGCAGCTCGACAGGGGGAATGAACACTGAAGCTGTCTTT. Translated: CASSSTGGMNTEAVF.

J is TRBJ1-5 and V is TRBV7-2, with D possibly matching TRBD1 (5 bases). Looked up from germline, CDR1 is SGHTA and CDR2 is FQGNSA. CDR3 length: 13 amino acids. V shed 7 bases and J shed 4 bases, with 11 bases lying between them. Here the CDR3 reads CASTSGENQPQHF. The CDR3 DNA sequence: TGTGCCAGCACCTCGGGGGAGAATCAGCCCCAGCATTTT.

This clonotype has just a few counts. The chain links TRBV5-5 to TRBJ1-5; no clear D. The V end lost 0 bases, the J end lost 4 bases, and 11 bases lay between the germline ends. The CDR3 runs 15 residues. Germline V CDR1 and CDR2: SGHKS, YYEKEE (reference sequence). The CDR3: CASSLAAVGNQPQHF. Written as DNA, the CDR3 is TGTGCCAGCAGCTTGGCGGCAGTTGGTAATCAGCCCCAGCATTTT.

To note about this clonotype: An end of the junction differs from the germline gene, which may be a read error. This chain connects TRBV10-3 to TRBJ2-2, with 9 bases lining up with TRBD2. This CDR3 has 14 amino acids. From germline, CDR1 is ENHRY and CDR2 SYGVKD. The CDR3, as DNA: TGTGCCAGCAGTTACGGGACTAGCCCCGGGGAGCTGTTTTTT. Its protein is CASSYGTSPGELFF.

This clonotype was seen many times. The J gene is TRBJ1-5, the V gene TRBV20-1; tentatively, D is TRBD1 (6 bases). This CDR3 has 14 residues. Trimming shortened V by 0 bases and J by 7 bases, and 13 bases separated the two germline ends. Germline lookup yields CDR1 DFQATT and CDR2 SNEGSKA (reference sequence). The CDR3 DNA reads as TGCAGTGCTAGAGATCCTTCGGGGGGCCAGCCCCAGCATTTT. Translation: CSARDPSGGQPQHF.

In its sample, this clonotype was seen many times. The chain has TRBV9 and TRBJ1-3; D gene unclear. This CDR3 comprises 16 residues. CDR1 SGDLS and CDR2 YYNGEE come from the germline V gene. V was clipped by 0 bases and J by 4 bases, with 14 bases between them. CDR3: CASSVGSRAIGNTIYF. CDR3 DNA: TGTGCCAGCAGCGTAGGATCTAGGGCAATCGGAAACACCATATATTTT.

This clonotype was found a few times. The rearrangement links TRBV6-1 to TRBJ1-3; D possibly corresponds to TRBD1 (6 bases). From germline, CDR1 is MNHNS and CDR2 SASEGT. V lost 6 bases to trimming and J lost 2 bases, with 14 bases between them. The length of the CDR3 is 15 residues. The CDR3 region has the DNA TGTGCCAGCAGGCCGGTACGACAGGCTGGAAACACCATATATTTT. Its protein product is CASRPVRQAGNTIYF.

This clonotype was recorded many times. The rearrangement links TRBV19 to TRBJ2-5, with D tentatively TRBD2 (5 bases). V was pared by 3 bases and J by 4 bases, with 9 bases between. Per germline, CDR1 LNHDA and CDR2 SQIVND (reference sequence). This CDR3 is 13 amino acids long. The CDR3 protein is CASSMAGAETQYF. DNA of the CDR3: TGTGCCAGTAGTATGGCGGGTGCAGAGACCCAGTACTTC.

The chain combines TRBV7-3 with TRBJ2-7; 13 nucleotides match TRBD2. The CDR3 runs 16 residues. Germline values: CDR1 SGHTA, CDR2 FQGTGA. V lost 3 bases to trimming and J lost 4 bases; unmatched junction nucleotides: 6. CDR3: CASSFSGTSGVYEQYF. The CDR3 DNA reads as TGTGCCAGCAGCTTCTCCGGGACTAGCGGGGTTTACGAGCAGTACTTC.